Presented here are 26 T cell receptor beta chains from one specimen sequenced in a study of beta chain features in type 1 diabetes. Study outcomes and limitations: Moderate yet significant TCRB CDR3 shortening was seen in Type 1 diabetes patients in all four CD4+ subsets.

Which antigens these TCRs recognize remains unknown. TCRB transcripts that were expressed got sequenced, as all of the isolated RNA had been reverse transcribed. This table comes from immunoSEQ multiplex PCR, and its TCRdb copy is limited to in-frame clones, with some not included. Seen here are over 200,000 clones, 11% observed once, and the top ten hold more than 0.015%. Source material: naive CD4+ T cells from blood. Source of these receptors: a man younger than 45 with type 1 diabetes.

This rearrangement joins TRBV7-2 to TRBJ1-6; a possible D gene is TRBD1 (5 bases). V shed 5 bases and J shed 7 bases, with 18 bases lying between them. Germline loops: CDR1 SGHTA, CDR2 FQGNSA. The CDR3 covers 16 residues. Written as DNA, the CDR3 is TGTGCCAGCAGCACCAGGGCGGGGATGAACAATTCACCCCTCCACTTT. Translating it yields CASSTRAGMNNSPLHF.

This clone appeared a few times. The V gene is TRBV4-2, the J gene TRBJ2-1; TRBD2 matches 8 bases. V gave up 4 bases and J gave up 7 bases; unmatched junction bases: 9. This CDR3 spans 15 amino acids. Germline CDR1 LGHNA, CDR2 YNFKEQ. This chain's CDR3 is CASSLQARGENEQFF. DNA for the CDR3: TGTGCCAGCAGCCTCCAGGCGCGGGGGGAGAATGAGCAGTTCTTC.

The V gene is TRBV7-9, the J gene TRBJ2-3; tentative D call: TRBD1 (7 bases). This CDR3 is built from 15 residues. V shed 7 bases and J shed 2 bases, with 16 bases lying between them. Germline V CDR1 and CDR2: SEHNR, FQNEAQ (reference sequence). The CDR3 reads CASTPEGADTDTQYF. CDR3 nucleotides: TGTGCCAGCACCCCGGAGGGGGCCGACACAGATACGCAGTATTTT. Drawing the rest from reference TRBV7-9 and TRBJ2-3, the complete variable domain is DTGVSQNPRHKITKRGQNVTFRCDPISEHNRLYWYRQTLGQGPEFLTYFQNEAQLEKSRLLSDRFSAERPKGSFSTLEIQRTEQGDSAMYLCASTPEGADTDTQYFGPGTRLTVL.

The V gene is TRBV15, the J gene TRBJ2-7, with D tentatively TRBD2 (5 bases). Germline CDR1 reads LNHNV; CDR2 reads YYDKDF (reference sequence). V lost 1 base, J lost 0 bases, and 10 bases lay in between. The CDR3 runs to 15 residues. CDR3 sequence reads: CATSRGLGSSYEQYF. In nucleotides, the CDR3 is TGTGCCACCAGCAGAGGTTTGGGGAGCTCCTACGAGCAGTACTTC. Filled out from reference TRBV15 and TRBJ2-7, the complete variable domain reads DAMVIQNPRYQVTQFGKPVTLSCSQTLNHNVMYWYQQKSSQAPKLLFHYYDKDFNNEADTPDNFQSRRPNTSFCFLDIRSPGLGDTAMYLCATSRGLGSSYEQYFGPGTRLTVT.

This clone was seen a few times. The CDR3: CSVNSGRGSTDTQYF. CDR3 DNA: TGCAGCGTAAACTCGGGGCGGGGGAGCACAGATACGCAGTATTTT. The chain carries TRBV29-1 and TRBJ2-3; 7 bases are shared with TRBD2. The junction had 9 bases not matched to a gene; V was cut back by 6 bases and J by 0 bases. CDR1 is SQVTM, CDR2 ANQGSEA, per germline. CDR3 length equals 15 residues.

The chain couples TRBV5-1 to TRBJ2-7; 8 bases are a match to TRBD2. Germline V gene lookup returns CDR1 SGHRS and CDR2 YFSETQ. V lost 2 bases and J lost 4; bases outside the gene matches: 11. This CDR3 spans 16 amino acids. The CDR3 nucleotides read TGCGCCAGCAGCTTCCTTTGGCGGGGGGAGCGGTACGAGCAGTACTTC. Protein product: CASSFLWRGERYEQYF.

This clone was detected a few times. The chain combines TRBV7-2 with TRBJ2-3; D is undetermined. From germline, CDR1 is SGHTA and CDR2 FQGNSA. The CDR3 consists of 11 residues. The V end lost 4 bases, the J end lost 6 bases, and 5 bases lay between the germline ends. The CDR3 sequence: CASSSMDTQYF. The DNA of the CDR3 is TGTGCCAGCAGCTCTATGGATACGCAGTATTTT.

The chain has TRBV5-1 and TRBJ2-1; D gene uncertain. The CDR3 sequence is 14 residues long. Trimming left V 3 bases short and J 4 bases short, with 11 bases between. The V gene's germline CDR1 is SGHRS and CDR2 YFSETQ. The CDR3 reads CASSSARPYNEQFF. The CDR3 DNA reads TGCGCCAGCAGCTCGGCTAGACCGTACAATGAGCAGTTCTTC.

The CDR3 region has the DNA TGTGCCAGCAGTCAACAGGGCACACTGAACACTGAAGCTTTCTTT. Translating it yields CASSQQGTLNTEAFF. This sequence joins TRBV7-8 and TRBJ1-1; TRBD1 is a possible D gene (6 bases). The CDR3 has 15 residues. Germline CDR1 reads SGHVS; CDR2 reads FQNEAQ. Trimming took 6 bases from V and 0 from J, leaving 14 bases between them.

This chain joins TRBV29-1 and TRBJ2-1, with TRBD2 identical over 9 bases. The CDR3 runs to 13 residues. Looked up from germline, CDR1 is SQVTM and CDR2 is ANQGSEA. The V and J ends lost 7 bases and 4 bases, in that order; junction bases with no gene match: 5. CDR3 loop: CSGGTSQYNEQFF. For the CDR3, the DNA is TGCAGCGGCGGGACTAGCCAATACAATGAGCAGTTCTTC.

The chain couples TRBV5-1 to TRBJ2-7, with 8 bases lining up with TRBD2. The V and J ends lost 2 bases and 0 bases, in that order; junction bases with no gene match: 4. The germline gives CDR1 SGHRS, CDR2 YFSETQ. The CDR3 is 15 residues long. The CDR3 nucleotides are TGCGCCAGCAGCTTAATAGCGGGGCCCTCCTACGAGCAGTACTTC. It specifies CASSLIAGPSYEQYF.

This chain links TRBV27 with TRBJ2-3; D gene ambiguous. Germline V gene lookup returns CDR1 MNHEY and CDR2 SMNVEV (reference sequence). Trimming shortened V by 4 bases and J by 1 base, and 9 bases separated the two germline ends. The CDR3 runs to 14 residues. The DNA of the CDR3 is TGTGCCAGCAGTTCAATAGTGGGCACAGATACGCAGTATTTT. It codes for CASSSIVGTDTQYF.

V is TRBV7-9 and J is TRBJ1-2; 9 positions agree with TRBD1. Trimming cost V 7 bases and J 6 bases; bases outside gene matches: 9. The germline gives CDR1 SEHNR, CDR2 FQNEAQ (reference sequence). CDR3 length: 14 amino acids. CDR3 sequence: CASTHTGGGDGYTF. DNA for the CDR3: TGTGCCAGCACCCACACAGGGGGCGGAGATGGCTACACCTTC.

This clone was picked up a small number of times. The chain carries TRBV2 and TRBJ1-5, with TRBD1 identical over 9 bases. Germline values: CDR1 SNHLY, CDR2 FYNNEI. The CDR3 is 14 amino acids. The trim removed 8 bases at V and 4 bases at J, leaving 6 bases unmatched. CDR3 coding DNA: TGTGCCAGCGCCGGGACAGGGCTGAATCAGCCCCAGCATTTT. Residues: CASAGTGLNQPQHF.

This clone turned up a few times. The V and J genes are TRBV5-1 and TRBJ2-1; possible D gene TRBD2, 5 bases. V dropped 7 bases and J dropped 7 bases, with 18 bases sitting between them. The CDR3 consists of 14 residues. The germline V gene encodes CDR1 SGHRS and CDR2 YFSETQ. DNA for the CDR3: TGCGCCAGCCGCCCATACAACGGGGTGAATGAGCAGTTCTTC. Protein product: CASRPYNGVNEQFF.

The chain recombines TRBV9 with TRBJ2-1; TRBD2 matches at 8 bases. V lost 0 bases and J lost 7; bases outside the gene matches: 6. CDR3 length: 15 residues. In germline, CDR1 is SGDLS, CDR2 YYNGEE. The CDR3 DNA follows: TGTGCCAGCAGCGTAGCCGGGGGGGCGAGGAATGAGCAGTTCTTC. Translating gives CASSVAGGARNEQFF. The complete variable domain, with remaining parts taken from reference TRBV9 and TRBJ2-1, reads DSGVTQTPKHLITATGQRVTLRCSPRSGDLSVYWYQQSLDQGLQFLIQYYNGEERAKGNILERFSAQQFPDLHSELNLSSLELGDSALYFCASSVAGGARNEQFFGPGTRLTVL.

This clone was observed a few times. The V and J genes are TRBV19 and TRBJ2-7; 8 bases map to TRBD1. The CDR3 covers 13 residues. V lost 10 bases, J lost 2 bases, and 7 bases stayed unmatched. Germline V gives CDR1 LNHDA, CDR2 SQIVND (reference sequence). CDR3 DNA: TGTGCCACCGAGGGGGACAGGACCTACGAGCAGTACTTC. Encoded protein: CATEGDRTYEQYF. Variable domain in full (rest from reference TRBV19 and TRBJ2-7): DGGITQSPKYLFRKEGQNVTLSCEQNLNHDAMYWYRQDPGQGLRLIYYSQIVNDFQKGDIAEGYSVSREKKESFPLTVTSAQKNPTAFYLCATEGDRTYEQYFGPGTRLTVT.

V is TRBV6-6 and J is TRBJ2-2; D not resolved. In germline, CDR1 is MNHNY, CDR2 SVGAGI (reference sequence). The CDR3 is made up of 14 amino acids. The V end was cut by 8 bases, the J end by 1 base, with 11 bases between. In DNA form, the CDR3 reads TGTGCCAGCCAAGAGCCGGGGAACACCGGGGAGCTGTTTTTT. This encodes CASQEPGNTGELFF.

This clone appeared a few times. The V gene is TRBV19, the J gene TRBJ2-7, with 7 nucleotides matching TRBD1. The junction had 5 bases not matched to a gene; V was cut back by 4 bases and J by 5 bases. The CDR3 extends over 13 amino acids. Per the germline V gene, CDR1 is LNHDA and CDR2 is SQIVND (reference sequence). The CDR3: CASSTYRGNEQYF. The CDR3 DNA reads as TGTGCCAGTAGTACCTACAGGGGAAACGAGCAGTACTTC.

This sequence joins TRBV18 and TRBJ1-2, with 7 bases identical to TRBD1. CDR1 is KGHSH, CDR2 LQKENI, per germline. Germline trimming cut 0 bases from V and 5 bases from J; bases unmatched to any gene: 0. The CDR3 is made up of 13 amino acids. Written as DNA, the CDR3 is TGTGCCAGCTCACCACCGGGACAGTATGGCTACACCTTC. As protein: CASSPPGQYGYTF.

This clone has only a few counts. V and J are TRBV12-5 and TRBJ2-3, with a weak D call TRBD2 (6 bases). V was trimmed by 6 bases and J by 12 bases, leaving 16 bases between them. The CDR3 is 12 residues long. Germline V lookup: CDR1 LGHNT, CDR2 FRNRAP. CDR3 in amino acids: CASGAVTRTQYF. The CDR3 nucleotides read TGTGCTAGTGGCGCTGTGACTAGGACTCAGTATTTT. Full variable domain (rest looked up from reference TRBV12-5 and TRBJ2-3): DARVTQTPRHKVTEMGQEVTMRCQPILGHNTVFWYRQTMMQGLELLAYFRNRAPLDDSGMPKDRFSAEMPDATLATLKIQPSEPRDSAVYFCASGAVTRTQYFGPGTRLTVL.

The genes are TRBV7-9 and TRBJ2-3, with 7 bases that match TRBD1. V lost 3 bases, J lost 7 bases, and 1 base stayed unmatched. The CDR3 sequence is 12 residues long. Germline lookup yields CDR1 SEHNR and CDR2 FQNEAQ (reference sequence). CDR3 nucleotides: TGTGCCAGCAGCTTGACAGGGTATACGCAGTATTTT. It codes for CASSLTGYTQYF.

This clone has a handful of counts. The V and J genes are TRBV29-1 and TRBJ2-3, with TRBD2 matching 10 bases. Unmatched junction bases numbered 2, after V lost 5 bases and J lost 6 bases. Looked up from germline, CDR1 is SQVTM and CDR2 is ANQGSEA. This CDR3 is 12 amino acids long. CDR3 coding DNA: TGCAGCGTTCTAGCGGGGGACGATACGCAGTATTTT. Encoded protein: CSVLAGDDTQYF.

The chain joins TRBV6-5 to TRBJ2-7, with TRBD1 matching 8 bases. The CDR3 contains 15 residues. V lost 4 bases to trimming and J lost 0 bases; unmatched junction nucleotides: 5. CDR1 and CDR2 (germline): MNHEY, SVGAGI. The CDR3, as DNA: TGTGCCAGCAGTTCGACAGGGGAGGCCTCCTACGAGCAGTACTTC. Translation: CASSSTGEASYEQYF.

This chain links TRBV5-6 with TRBJ2-3; 9 bases fit TRBD2. V dropped 4 bases and J dropped 6; count of bases not matched to a gene: 12. The germline CDR1 and CDR2 sequences are SGHDT and YYEEEE. This CDR3 comprises 16 residues. CDR3 DNA sequence: TGTGCCAGCAGCGAGCTTTTGGCGGGGGGGCAGGATACGCAGTATTTT. Its protein is CASSELLAGGQDTQYF.

This clone was recorded a few times. The CDR3 DNA sequence: TGTGCCAGCAGCTCGGGACAGGGTCAGGCGCAGTACTTC. Translating it yields CASSSGQGQAQYF. The rearrangement uses TRBV7-2 and TRBJ2-7, with 9 bases aligning to TRBD1. V trimming: 4 bases; J trimming: 9 bases; junction bases outside the gene matches: 7. The CDR3 has 13 amino acids. Germline V gene data show CDR1 as SGHTA and CDR2 as FQGNSA. Full variable domain (rest looked up from reference TRBV7-2 and TRBJ2-7): GAGVSQSPSNKVTEKGKDVELRCDPISGHTALYWYRQSLGQGLEFLIYFQGNSAPDKSGLPSDRFSAERTGGSVSTLTIQRTQQEDSAVYLCASSSGQGQAQYFGPGTRLTVT.